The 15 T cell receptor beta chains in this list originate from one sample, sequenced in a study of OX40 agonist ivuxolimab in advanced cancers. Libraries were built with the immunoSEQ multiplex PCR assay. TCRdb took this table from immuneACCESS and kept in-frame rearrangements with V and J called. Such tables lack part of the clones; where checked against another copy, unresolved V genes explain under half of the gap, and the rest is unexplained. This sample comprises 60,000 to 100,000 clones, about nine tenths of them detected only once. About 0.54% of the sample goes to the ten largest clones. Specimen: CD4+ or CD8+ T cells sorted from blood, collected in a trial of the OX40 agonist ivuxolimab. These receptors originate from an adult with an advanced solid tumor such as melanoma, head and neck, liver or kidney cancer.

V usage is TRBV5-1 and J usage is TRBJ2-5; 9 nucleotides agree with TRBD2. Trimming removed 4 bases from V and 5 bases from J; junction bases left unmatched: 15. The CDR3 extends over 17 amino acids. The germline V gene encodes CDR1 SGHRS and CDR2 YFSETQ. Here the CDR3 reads CASSRAPRREGRETQYF. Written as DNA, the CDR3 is TGCGCCAGCAGCCGAGCCCCCCGGCGGGAGGGCCGGGAGACCCAGTACTTC. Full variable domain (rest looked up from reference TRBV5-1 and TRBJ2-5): KAGVTQTPRYLIKTRGQQVTLSCSPISGHRSVSWYQQTPGQGLQFLFEYFSETQRNKGNFPGRFSGRQFSNSRSEMNVSTLELGDSALYLCASSRAPRREGRETQYFGPGTRLLVL.

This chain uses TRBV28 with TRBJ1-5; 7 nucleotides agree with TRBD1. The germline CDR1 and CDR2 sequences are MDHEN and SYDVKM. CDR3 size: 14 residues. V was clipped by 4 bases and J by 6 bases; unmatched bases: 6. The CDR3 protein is CASSSAQGGQPQHF. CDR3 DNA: TGTGCCAGCAGTTCGGCCCAGGGGGGTCAGCCCCAGCATTTT.

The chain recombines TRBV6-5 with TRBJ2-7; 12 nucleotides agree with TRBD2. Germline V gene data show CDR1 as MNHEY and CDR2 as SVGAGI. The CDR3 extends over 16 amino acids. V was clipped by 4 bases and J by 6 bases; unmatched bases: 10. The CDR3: CASSSRLAGARGEQYF. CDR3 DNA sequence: TGTGCCAGCAGTTCAAGACTAGCGGGAGCCCGAGGCGAGCAGTACTTC.

The CDR3 region has the DNA TGTGCCAGTAGTATCCTGGGGACAGGAAACTCGTACTATGGCTACACCTTC. It encodes CASSILGTGNSYYGYTF. The chain is built from TRBV19 and TRBJ1-2, with TRBD1 matching 8 bases. The junction had 12 bases not matched to a gene; V was cut back by 3 bases and J by 3 bases. The CDR3 totals 17 residues. In germline, CDR1 is LNHDA, CDR2 SQIVND (reference sequence). The full variable domain, with the rest looked up from reference TRBV19 and TRBJ1-2, is DGGITQSPKYLFRKEGQNVTLSCEQNLNHDAMYWYRQDPGQGLRLIYYSQIVNDFQKGDIAEGYSVSREKKESFPLTVTSAQKNPTAFYLCASSILGTGNSYYGYTFGSGTRLTVV.

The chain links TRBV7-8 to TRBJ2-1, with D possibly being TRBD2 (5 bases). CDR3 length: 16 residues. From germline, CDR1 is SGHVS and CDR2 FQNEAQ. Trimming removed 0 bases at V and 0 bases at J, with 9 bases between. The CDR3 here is CASSLASGNSYNEQFF. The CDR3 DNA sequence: TGTGCCAGCAGCTTAGCAAGCGGTAACTCCTACAATGAGCAGTTCTTC.

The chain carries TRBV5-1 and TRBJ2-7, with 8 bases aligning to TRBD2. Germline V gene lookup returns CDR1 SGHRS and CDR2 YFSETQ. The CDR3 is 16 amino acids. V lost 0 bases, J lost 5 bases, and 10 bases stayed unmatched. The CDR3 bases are TGCGCCAGCAGCTTGGCTGCCTGGCGGGAGGTGGACGAGCAGTACTTC. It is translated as CASSLAAWREVDEQYF.

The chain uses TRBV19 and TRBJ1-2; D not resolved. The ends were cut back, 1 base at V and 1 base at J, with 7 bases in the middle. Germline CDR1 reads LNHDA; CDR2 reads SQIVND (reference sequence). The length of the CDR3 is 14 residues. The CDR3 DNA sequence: TGTGCCAGTAGTATAGGAGACCTTAACTATGGCTACACCTTC. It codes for CASSIGDLNYGYTF.

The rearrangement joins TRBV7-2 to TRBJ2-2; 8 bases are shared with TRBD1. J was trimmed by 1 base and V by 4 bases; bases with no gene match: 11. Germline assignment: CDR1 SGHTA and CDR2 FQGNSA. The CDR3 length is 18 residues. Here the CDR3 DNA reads TGTGCCAGCAGCTCCTGGGCGCAGGGGGCAAGGAACACCGGGGAGCTGTTTTTT. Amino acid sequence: CASSSWAQGARNTGELFF.

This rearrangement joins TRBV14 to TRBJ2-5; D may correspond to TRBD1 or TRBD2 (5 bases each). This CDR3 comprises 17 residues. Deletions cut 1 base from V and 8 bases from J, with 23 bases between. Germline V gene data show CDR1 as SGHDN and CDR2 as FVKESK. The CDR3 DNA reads TGTGCCAGCAGCCAAGTCGGGACGGGAATCCTGCAGGGCACCCAGTACTTC. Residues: CASSQVGTGILQGTQYF.

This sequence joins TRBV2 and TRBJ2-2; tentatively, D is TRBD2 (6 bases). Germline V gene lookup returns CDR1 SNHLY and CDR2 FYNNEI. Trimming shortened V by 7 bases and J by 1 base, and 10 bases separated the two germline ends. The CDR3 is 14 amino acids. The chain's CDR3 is CASTVAVNTGELFF. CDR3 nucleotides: TGTGCCAGCACGGTAGCGGTGAACACCGGGGAGCTGTTTTTT.

CDR3: CASSPTPFVYNNEQFF. DNA of the CDR3: TGTGCCAGCAGTCCCACTCCGTTCGTCTACAACAATGAGCAGTTCTTC. The chain couples TRBV28 to TRBJ2-1; no clear D gene. CDR3 length: 16 residues. Trimming took off 5 bases at V and 5 bases at J, with 19 bases between the two ends. From germline, CDR1 is MDHEN and CDR2 SYDVKM.

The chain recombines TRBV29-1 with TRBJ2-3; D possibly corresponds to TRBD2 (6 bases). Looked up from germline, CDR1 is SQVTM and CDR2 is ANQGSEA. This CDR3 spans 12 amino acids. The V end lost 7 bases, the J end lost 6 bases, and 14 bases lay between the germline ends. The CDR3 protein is CSGGGLIDTQYF. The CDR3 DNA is TGCAGCGGGGGAGGACTGATCGATACGCAGTATTTT.

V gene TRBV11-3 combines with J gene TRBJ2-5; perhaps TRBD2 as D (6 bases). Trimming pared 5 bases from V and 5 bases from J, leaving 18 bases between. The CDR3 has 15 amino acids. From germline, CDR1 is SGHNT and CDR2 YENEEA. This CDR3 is CASSERVGGVETQYF. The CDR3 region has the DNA TGTGCCAGCAGCGAGAGAGTGGGCGGGGTGGAGACCCAGTACTTC.

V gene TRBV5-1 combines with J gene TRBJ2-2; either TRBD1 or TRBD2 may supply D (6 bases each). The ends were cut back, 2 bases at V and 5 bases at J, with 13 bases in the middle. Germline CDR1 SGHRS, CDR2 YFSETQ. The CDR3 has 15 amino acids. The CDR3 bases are TGCGCCAGCAGCTTTCTCGGAGGGGGAACCGGGGAGCTGTTTTTT. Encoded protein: CASSFLGGGTGELFF.

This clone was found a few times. The CDR3 sequence: CASSILRGGAINQPQHF. DNA for the CDR3: TGTGCCAGTAGTATTCTTAGGGGAGGGGCAATCAATCAGCCCCAGCATTTT. The V and J genes are TRBV19 and TRBJ1-5, with a tentative D call TRBD1 (5 bases). The CDR3 runs 17 residues. Trimming removed 3 bases from V and 3 bases from J, with 18 bases in between. Germline CDR1 and CDR2: LNHDA and SQIVND (reference sequence).